The sequence of this TCR beta chain was determined in a study of blood T cell repertoires in COVID-19. Assay used: immunoSEQ multiplex PCR; TCRdb lists only in-frame clones, some missing. The sample includes some 220,000 clones, around nine tenths of them seen just once. CDR1 PRHDT and CDR2 FYEKMQ come from the germline V gene (reference sequence). CDR3 length: 14 residues. V lost 7 bases, J lost 2 bases, and 14 bases lay in between. Those enrolled in Seattle joined during active infection and were followed longitudinally afterward. V and J are TRBV13 and TRBJ1-2; D not resolved. The clonotype was recovered from a man aged 25 to 45 with COVID-19, enrolled during active disease. The sample taken for sequencing was peripheral blood. The CDR3 nucleotides read TGTGCCAGCACCCTACTCGATCCCAACTATGGCTACACCTTC. This codes for CASTLLDPNYGYTF.